This record concerns one TCR beta chain sequence. Followed longitudinally, the Seattle patients had been enrolled during active infection. Original handling: Amplification of reference gene primers provided the estimated nucleated cell counts. Sequencing was performed with immunoSEQ multiplex PCR; in TCRdb, only in-frame clones are kept and a portion is missing. V and J calls and clone size follow that table, whereas D and trimming were derived from the DNA. The sample lists about 260,000 clones; about 88% were seen once. These data belong to a study of blood T cell repertoires in COVID-19. For the study at large: COVID-19 samples collected from the United States, Italy and Spain covered acute and convalescent phases. T cells, B-cell-depleted T cells, or PBMCs supplied cDNA or gDNA.

CDR1 is SGHDT and CDR2 is YYEEEE in the germline V gene. The CDR3 has 15 residues. Trimming cost V 0 bases and J 3 bases; bases outside gene matches: 2. Sequencing was performed on peripheral blood. This sequence joins TRBV5-6 and TRBJ1-4; the match to TRBD1 covers 7 bases. The sequence was collected from a woman aged 25 to 39 with COVID-19, enrolled during active disease. This CDR3 is CASSLGDRPNEKLFF. The CDR3 bases are TGTGCCAGCAGCTTGGGGGACAGACCTAATGAAAAACTGTTTTTT.